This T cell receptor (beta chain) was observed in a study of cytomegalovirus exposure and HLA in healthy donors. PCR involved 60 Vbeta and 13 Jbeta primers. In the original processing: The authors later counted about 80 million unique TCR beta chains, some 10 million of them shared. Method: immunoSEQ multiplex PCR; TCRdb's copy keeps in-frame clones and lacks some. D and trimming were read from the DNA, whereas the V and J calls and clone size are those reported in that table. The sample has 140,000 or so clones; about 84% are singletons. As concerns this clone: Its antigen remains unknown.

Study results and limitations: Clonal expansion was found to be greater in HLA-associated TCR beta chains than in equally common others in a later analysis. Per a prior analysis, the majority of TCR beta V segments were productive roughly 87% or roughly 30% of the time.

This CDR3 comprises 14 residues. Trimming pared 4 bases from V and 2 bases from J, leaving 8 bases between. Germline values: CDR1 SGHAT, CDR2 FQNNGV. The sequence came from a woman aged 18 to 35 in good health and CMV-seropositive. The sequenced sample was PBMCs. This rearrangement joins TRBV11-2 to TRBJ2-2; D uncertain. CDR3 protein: CASSSDSNTGELFF. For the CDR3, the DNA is TGTGCCAGCAGCTCAGACTCCAACACCGGGGAGCTGTTTTTT.